Below, 25 T cell receptor beta chains from the same sample are listed, as sequenced in a study of regulatory T cells in long-lasting Graves disease. TCR beta libraries were built with iRepertoire HTBI primers and Arm-PCR of CDR3 regions. Each CDR3 protein gets one entry after TCRdb re-called the multiplex PCR reads with MiXCR. The repertoire consists of a few hundred thousand distinct CDR3 sequences, with roughly 18% occurring once and the leading ten covering roughly 23%. Indicated time point: newly diagnosed GD, antithyroid drugs for less than 3 months. With RNA extracted from PBMCs as input, the TCR library was made. The sequences come from peripheral blood mononuclear cells (PBMCs), collected at new diagnosis, from a patient treated with antithyroid drugs. All receptors come from a female donor with Graves disease.

In its sample, this clonotype was seen many times. V usage is TRBV29-1 and J usage is TRBJ2-1, with D maybe TRBD1 (5 bases). The CDR3 sequence is 14 residues long. Germline lookup yields CDR1 SQVTM and CDR2 ANQGSEA. Trimming took 7 bases from V and 3 from J, leaving 16 bases between them. CDR3 bases: TGCAGCGGAAAAGACAGTTATGACTACAATGAGCAGTTCTTC. As protein: CSGKDSYDYNEQFF.

At least ten counts were recorded for this clonotype. The rearrangement links TRBV4-1 to TRBJ2-5; weak D call: TRBD2 (6 bases). The CDR3 totals 13 residues. Trimming stripped 4 bases from V and 5 bases from J, with 11 bases between. CDR1 and CDR2 (germline): MGHRA, YSYEKL. Written as DNA, the CDR3 is TGCGCCAGCAGCCCCTCAGGGAGGGAGACCCAGTACTTC. Translating it yields CASSPSGRETQYF.

Ten or more counts support this clonotype. The V gene is TRBV7-3, the J gene TRBJ2-1; 12 bases agree with TRBD2. The germline gives CDR1 SGHTA, CDR2 FQGTGA. V was clipped by 1 base and J by 7 bases; unmatched bases: 8. The CDR3 loop spans 17 amino acids. The CDR3 is CASSLRSEGLAGNEQFF. The CDR3 DNA reads as TGTGCCAGCAGCTTAAGGTCAGAAGGACTAGCGGGGAATGAGCAGTTCTTC.

This chain links TRBV7-9 with TRBJ1-1, with D possibly matching TRBD1 (6 bases). Looked up from germline, CDR1 is SEHNR and CDR2 is FQNEAQ (reference sequence). Deletions cut 3 bases from V and 11 bases from J, with 16 bases between. The CDR3 has 13 amino acids. CDR3 bases: TGTGCCAGCAGCTTGCCGGGACATCAGTTTGCTTTCTTT. Its protein is CASSLPGHQFAFF.

This clonotype appeared a few times. V and J are TRBV3-2 and TRBJ2-7; the table's TRBD1 call for D was not verified on the DNA. TRBV3-2 represents a pseudogene. CDR3 length: 15 residues. The CDR3 protein is CASSQDIGQGYEQYF. As DNA, the CDR3 is TGTGCCAGCAGCCAAGACATAGGACAGGGCTACGAGCAGTACTTC.

This clonotype has at least ten counts. The chain employs TRBV5-1 and TRBJ2-2; 8 bases are shared with TRBD1. The germline CDR1 and CDR2 sequences are SGHRS and YFSETQ. The CDR3 runs 16 residues. After removal of 0 bases from V and 4 bases from J, the junction contained 5 bases not matched to a gene. The CDR3 DNA follows: TGCGCCAGCAGCTTGGGGACAGGGTTAGGCACCGGGGAGCTGTTTTTT. It specifies CASSLGTGLGTGELFF. Full variable domain (remainder filled in from reference TRBV5-1 and TRBJ2-2): KAGVTQTPRYLIKTRGQQVTLSCSPISGHRSVSWYQQTPGQGLQFLFEYFSETQRNKGNFPGRFSGRQFSNSRSEMNVSTLELGDSALYLCASSLGTGLGTGELFFGEGSRLTVL.

About this clonotype: A single base is all that separates this from a far larger clone, so a read error is likely. The CDR3 does not end in the conserved phenylalanine or tryptophan, so this is likely a read error. No DNA is shown, since the ends of the CDR3 on it are uncertain; the CDR3 is the one TCRdb lists. The rearrangement links TRBV20-1 to TRBJ2-1; the D call TRBD1 from the table was never checked on the DNA. The CDR3 is 16 residues long, ends included. Germline V gene sequence: CDR1 DFQATT, CDR2 SNEGSKA (reference sequence). CDR3 residues: CSARDPQGARTYTQYL.

This clonotype came up many times. The V gene is TRBV11-3, the J gene TRBJ1-1; D is uncertain. V was cut by 4 bases and J by 3 bases, with 15 bases left in between. The CDR3 has 15 amino acids. CDR1 is SGHNT and CDR2 is YENEEA in the germline V gene. CDR3 region: CASSSDSGRHTEAFF. DNA of the CDR3: TGTGCCAGCAGCTCAGACTCCGGGAGGCACACTGAAGCTTTCTTT. Combining the CDR3 with reference TRBV11-3 and TRBJ1-1 gives the whole variable domain EAGVVQSPRYKIIEKKQPVAFWCNPISGHNTLYWYLQNLGQGPELLIRYENEEAVDDSQLPKDRFSAERLKGVDSTLKIQPAELGDSAVYLCASSSDSGRHTEAFFGQGTRLTVV.

The sample holds many counts of this clonotype. The V call is TRBV2, the J call TRBJ2-3; D unclear. Germline V lookup: CDR1 SNHLY, CDR2 FYNNEI. This CDR3 is built from 15 residues. Trimming left V 1 base short and J 0 bases short, with 8 bases between. CDR3 nucleotide sequence: TGTGCCAGCAGTGAAGTTAGCACTAGCACAGATACGCAGTATTTT. Encoded protein: CASSEVSTSTDTQYF.

The V and J genes are TRBV6-1 and TRBJ1-2; D is possibly TRBD1 (5 bases). Deletions cut 4 bases from V and 0 bases from J, with 9 bases between. In germline, CDR1 is MNHNS, CDR2 SASEGT. The CDR3 length is 14 residues. The CDR3 nucleotides read TGTGCCAGCAGTGGGAGGGGAGCTAACTATGGCTACACCTTC. Its protein product is CASSGRGANYGYTF.

This clonotype came up many times. CDR3 bases: TGTGCCAGCAGTTACACGGCGACAGGCTACTATAATTCACCCCTCCACTTT. Encoded protein: CASSYTATGYYNSPLHF. The chain uses TRBV6-5 and TRBJ1-6; D might be TRBD1 (6 bases). The length of the CDR3 is 17 residues. The germline V gene has CDR1 MNHEY and CDR2 SVGAGI. With 2 bases removed from V and 3 bases from J, the gap between germline ends came to 14 bases.

This clonotype came up many times. This chain joins TRBV4-1 and TRBJ1-5; unclear D gene. CDR3 length equals 16 residues. Per the germline V gene, CDR1 is MGHRA and CDR2 is YSYEKL. The V and J ends lost 3 bases and 0 bases respectively, with 12 bases between them. The CDR3 loop is CASSQPALYSNQPQHF. In DNA, the CDR3 is TGCGCCAGCAGCCAGCCTGCCCTATATAGCAATCAGCCCCAGCATTTT.

At least ten counts were recorded for this clonotype. V usage is TRBV2 and J usage is TRBJ2-1, with TRBD2 matching 11 bases. V was clipped by 5 bases and J by 15 bases; unmatched bases: 6. Per germline, CDR1 SNHLY and CDR2 FYNNEI. The CDR3 extends over 12 amino acids. The CDR3: CASSSSGRRPFF. CDR3 bases: TGTGCCAGCAGTTCTAGCGGGAGGCGCCCGTTCTTC.

This clonotype was counted many times. The rearrangement joins TRBV6-1 to TRBJ1-5; D remains ambiguous. The germline gives CDR1 MNHNS, CDR2 SASEGT. CDR3 length: 16 amino acids. The germline V and J ends were trimmed by 1 base and 3 bases, with 13 bases remaining between them. CDR3 in DNA: TGTGCCAGCAGTGAAGTGTTGTCCAGACCCAATCAGCCCCAGCATTTT. Its translation is CASSEVLSRPNQPQHF.

This clonotype came up many times. This chain joins TRBV20-1 and TRBJ1-1; the D gene is possibly TRBD1 (6 bases). There are 14 residues in the CDR3. Germline V lookup: CDR1 DFQATT, CDR2 SNEGSKA (reference sequence). Deletions cut 3 bases from V and 6 bases from J, with 17 bases between. CDR3 DNA sequence: TGCAGTGCTAGGGAGGAATCGGGGGGCGCTGAAGCTTTCTTT. Translation gives CSAREESGGAEAFF.

In regard to this clonotype: A read error may be the cause here, since a much bigger clone is one base away. Here the CDR3 omits its conserved ending phenylalanine or tryptophan, so a read error is the likely source. The V gene is TRBV20-1, the J gene TRBJ2-5; 7 bases match TRBD1. Germline trimming cut 2 bases from V and 3 bases from J; bases unmatched to any gene: 3. The CDR3 totals 13 residues. Germline V gives CDR1 DFQATT, CDR2 SNEGSKA (reference sequence). The CDR3 nucleotides read TGCAGTGCTAGAAAGGGGACAGAAGAGACCCAGTACCTC. Residues: CSARKGTEETQYL.

This clonotype showed up many times. This chain uses TRBV20-1 with TRBJ1-6, with no clear D. Trimming removed 2 bases from V and 6 bases from J, with 5 bases in between. Per the germline V gene, CDR1 is DFQATT and CDR2 is SNEGSKA (reference sequence). This CDR3 has 12 amino acids. DNA of the CDR3: TGCAGTGCTAGATCGACTAATTCACCCCTCCACTTT. It is translated as CSARSTNSPLHF.

This clonotype was detected ten times or more. The CDR3 nucleotides read TGTGCCAGCAGCTTAGCCGGAACAGGGAACCAAGAGACCCAGTACTTC. Protein sequence: CASSLAGTGNQETQYF. This chain joins TRBV7-9 and TRBJ2-5; a possible D gene is TRBD1 (6 bases). Trimming stripped 0 bases from V and 0 bases from J, with 11 bases between. The CDR3 spans 16 residues. Germline-derived CDR1 and CDR2 are SEHNR and FQNEAQ (reference sequence).

This clonotype was detected ten times or more. The chain has TRBV24-1 and TRBJ2-5, with D possibly being TRBD1 or TRBD2 (6 bases each). Germline lookup yields CDR1 KGHDR and CDR2 SFDVKD. The V end lost 1 base, the J end lost 5 bases, and 13 bases lay between the germline ends. The CDR3 has 15 residues. The CDR3 bases are TGTGCCACCAGTGATTTAAACGGGGGCTGGGAGACCCAGTACTTC. Translated, it gives CATSDLNGGWETQYF.

This clonotype has ten or more counts. The chain is built from TRBV20-1 and TRBJ2-5; D gene ambiguous. V was cut by 2 bases and J by 2 bases, with 9 bases left in between. The CDR3 has 13 amino acids. The germline V gene has CDR1 DFQATT and CDR2 SNEGSKA (reference sequence). The CDR3 bases are TGCAGTGCTAGACTAGATACACAAGAGACCCAGTACTTC. Translated: CSARLDTQETQYF.

This clonotype was seen at least ten times. This sequence joins TRBV14 and TRBJ2-2, with D maybe TRBD2 (5 bases). The CDR3 length is 15 residues. The V and J ends lost 3 bases and 16 bases respectively, with 24 bases between them. Per germline, CDR1 SGHDN and CDR2 FVKESK. The CDR3 sequence: CASSHLNEGGPGPFF. For the CDR3, the DNA is TGTGCCAGCAGCCATCTGAATGAGGGCGGCCCCGGTCCGTTTTTT.

This clonotype has at least ten counts. The genes are TRBV16 and TRBJ2-3, with 9 bases aligning to TRBD2. CDR3 length: 16 residues. Trimming at V came to 0 bases and at J to 4 bases, leaving 5 bases not matched to a gene. Germline values: CDR1 KGHSY, CDR2 FQNENV. The CDR3 is CASSQSGGRAADTQYF. CDR3 sequence (DNA): TGTGCCAGCAGCCAATCAGGCGGGAGGGCCGCAGATACGCAGTATTTT.

This clonotype was counted at least ten times. The V gene is TRBV3-1, the J gene TRBJ2-3; the D gene is possibly TRBD1 (5 bases). The CDR3 runs 12 residues. CDR1 is LGHDT, CDR2 YNNKEL, per germline (reference sequence). Trimming took off 4 bases at V and 6 bases at J, with 8 bases between the two ends. CDR3 amino acids: CASSPQDDTQYF. CDR3 nucleotide sequence: TGTGCCAGCAGCCCACAGGACGATACGCAGTATTTT.

This clonotype was detected many times. The chain joins TRBV6-1 to TRBJ2-7; D perhaps matches TRBD1 (6 bases). The CDR3 length is 11 residues. V was pared by 8 bases and J by 6 bases, with 11 bases between. The V gene's germline CDR1 is MNHNS and CDR2 SASEGT. The CDR3 coding sequence is TGTGCCAGCCAACAGGGCGTCGAGCAGTACTTC. Its protein product is CASQQGVEQYF.

This clonotype was picked up many times. This chain joins TRBV5-5 and TRBJ2-7, with D possibly being TRBD1 (5 bases). Trimming took off 0 bases at V and 3 bases at J, with 10 bases between the two ends. Germline assignment: CDR1 SGHKS and CDR2 YYEKEE (reference sequence). The CDR3 is 14 amino acids. The CDR3 DNA follows: TGTGCCAGCAGCTTGGGCAGGGCGTACTACGAGCAGTACTTC. Translation: CASSLGRAYYEQYF.